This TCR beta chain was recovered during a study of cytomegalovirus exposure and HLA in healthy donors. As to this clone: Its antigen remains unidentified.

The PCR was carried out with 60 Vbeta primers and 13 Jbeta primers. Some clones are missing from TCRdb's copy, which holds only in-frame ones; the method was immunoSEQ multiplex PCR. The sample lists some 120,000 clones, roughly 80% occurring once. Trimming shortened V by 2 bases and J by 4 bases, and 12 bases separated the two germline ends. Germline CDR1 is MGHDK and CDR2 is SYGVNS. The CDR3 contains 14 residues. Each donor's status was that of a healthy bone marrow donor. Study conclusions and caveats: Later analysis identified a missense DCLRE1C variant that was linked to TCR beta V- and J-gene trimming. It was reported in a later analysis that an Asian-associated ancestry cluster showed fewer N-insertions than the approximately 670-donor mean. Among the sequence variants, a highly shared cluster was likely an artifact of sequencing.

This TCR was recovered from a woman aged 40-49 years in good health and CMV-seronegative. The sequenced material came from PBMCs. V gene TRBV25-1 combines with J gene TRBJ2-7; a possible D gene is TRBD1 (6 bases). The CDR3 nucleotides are TGTGCCAGCAGTGAAGGTGGCAGGGGTTACGAGCAGTACTTC. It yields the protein CASSEGGRGYEQYF.